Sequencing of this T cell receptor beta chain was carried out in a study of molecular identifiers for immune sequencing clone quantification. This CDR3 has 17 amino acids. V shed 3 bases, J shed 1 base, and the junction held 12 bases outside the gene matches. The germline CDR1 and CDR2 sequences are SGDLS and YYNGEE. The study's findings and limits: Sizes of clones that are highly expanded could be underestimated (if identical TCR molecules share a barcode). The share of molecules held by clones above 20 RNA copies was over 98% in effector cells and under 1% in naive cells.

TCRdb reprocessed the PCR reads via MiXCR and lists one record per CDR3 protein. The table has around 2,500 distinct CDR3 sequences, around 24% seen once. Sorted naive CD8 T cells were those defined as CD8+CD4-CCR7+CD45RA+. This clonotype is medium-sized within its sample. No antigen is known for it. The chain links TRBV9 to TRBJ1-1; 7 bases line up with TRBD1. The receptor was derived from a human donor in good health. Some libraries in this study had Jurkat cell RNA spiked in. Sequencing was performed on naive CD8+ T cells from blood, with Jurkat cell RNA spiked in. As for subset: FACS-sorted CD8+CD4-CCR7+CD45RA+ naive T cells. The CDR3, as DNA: TGTGCCAGCAGCGCTGGGACAGTTCAAATGTCGAACACTGAAGCTTTCTTT. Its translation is CASSAGTVQMSNTEAFF.